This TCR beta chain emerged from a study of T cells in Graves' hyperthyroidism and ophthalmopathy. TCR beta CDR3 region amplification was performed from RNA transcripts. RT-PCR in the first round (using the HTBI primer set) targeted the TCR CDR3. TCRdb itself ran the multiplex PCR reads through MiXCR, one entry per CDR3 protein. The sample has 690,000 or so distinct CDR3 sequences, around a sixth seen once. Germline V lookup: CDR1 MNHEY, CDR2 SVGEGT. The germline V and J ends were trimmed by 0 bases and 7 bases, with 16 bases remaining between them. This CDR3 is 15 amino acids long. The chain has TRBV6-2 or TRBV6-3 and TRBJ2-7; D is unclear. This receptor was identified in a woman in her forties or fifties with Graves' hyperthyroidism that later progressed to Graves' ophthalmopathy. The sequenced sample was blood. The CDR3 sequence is CASSYSGSSYNEQYF. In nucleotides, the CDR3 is TGTGCCAGCAGTTACTCGGGGTCGAGCTACAATGAGCAGTACTTC.